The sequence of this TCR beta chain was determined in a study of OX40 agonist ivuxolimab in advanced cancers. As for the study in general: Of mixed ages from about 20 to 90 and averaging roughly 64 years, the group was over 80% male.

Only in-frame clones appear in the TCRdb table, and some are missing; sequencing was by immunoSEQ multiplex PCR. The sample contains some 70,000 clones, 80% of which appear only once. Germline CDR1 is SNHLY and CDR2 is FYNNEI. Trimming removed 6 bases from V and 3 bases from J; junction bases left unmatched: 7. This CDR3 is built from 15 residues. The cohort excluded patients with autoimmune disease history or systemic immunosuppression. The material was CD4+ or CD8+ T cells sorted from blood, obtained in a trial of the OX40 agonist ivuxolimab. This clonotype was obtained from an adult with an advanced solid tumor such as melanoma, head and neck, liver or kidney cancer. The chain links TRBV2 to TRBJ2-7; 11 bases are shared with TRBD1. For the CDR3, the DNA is TGTGCCAGCAGCGACCTCGGGACAGGGGGCTACGAGCAGTACTTC. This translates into CASSDLGTGGYEQYF. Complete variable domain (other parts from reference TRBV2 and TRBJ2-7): EPEVTQTPSHQVTQMGQEVILRCVPISNHLYFYWYRQILGQKVEFLVSFYNNEISEKSEIFDDQFSVERPDGSNFTLKIRSTKLEDSAMYFCASSDLGTGGYEQYFGPGTRLTVT.